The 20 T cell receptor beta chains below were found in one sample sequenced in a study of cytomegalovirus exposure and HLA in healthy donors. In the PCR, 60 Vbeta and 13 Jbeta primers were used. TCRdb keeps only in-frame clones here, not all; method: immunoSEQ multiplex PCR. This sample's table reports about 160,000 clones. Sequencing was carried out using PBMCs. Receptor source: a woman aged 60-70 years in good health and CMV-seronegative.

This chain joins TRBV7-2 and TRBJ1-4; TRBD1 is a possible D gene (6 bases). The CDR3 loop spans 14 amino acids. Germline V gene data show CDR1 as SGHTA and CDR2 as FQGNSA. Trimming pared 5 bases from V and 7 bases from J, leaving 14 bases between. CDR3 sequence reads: CASSRDTKAEKLFF. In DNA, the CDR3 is TGTGCCAGCAGCCGGGACACCAAGGCTGAAAAACTGTTTTTT.

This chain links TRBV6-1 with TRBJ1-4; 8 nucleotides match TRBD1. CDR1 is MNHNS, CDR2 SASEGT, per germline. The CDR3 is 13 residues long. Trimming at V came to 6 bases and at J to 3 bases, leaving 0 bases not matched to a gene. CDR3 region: CASRGQANEKLFF. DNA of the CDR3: TGTGCCAGCAGGGGACAGGCTAATGAAAAACTGTTTTTT.

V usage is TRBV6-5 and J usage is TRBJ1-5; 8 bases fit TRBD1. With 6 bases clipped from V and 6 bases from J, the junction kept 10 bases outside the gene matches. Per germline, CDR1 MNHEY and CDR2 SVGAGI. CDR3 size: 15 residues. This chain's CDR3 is CASSKNGQGSQPQHF. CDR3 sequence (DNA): TGTGCCAGCAGCAAGAATGGACAGGGTAGTCAGCCCCAGCATTTT.

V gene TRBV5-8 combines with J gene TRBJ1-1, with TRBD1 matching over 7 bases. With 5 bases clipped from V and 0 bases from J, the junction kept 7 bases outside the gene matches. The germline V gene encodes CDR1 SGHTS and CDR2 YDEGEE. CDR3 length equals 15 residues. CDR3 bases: TGTGCCAGCAGGTACCAGGGGGTCCTGAACACTGAAGCTTTCTTT. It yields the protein CASRYQGVLNTEAFF.

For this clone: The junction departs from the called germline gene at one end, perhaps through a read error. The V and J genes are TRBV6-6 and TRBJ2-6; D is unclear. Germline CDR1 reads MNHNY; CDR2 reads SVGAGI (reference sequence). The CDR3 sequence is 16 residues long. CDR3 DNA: TGTGCCGGCAGTTACTACAGTCGCTCTGGGGCCAACGTCCTGACTTTC. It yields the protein CAGSYYSRSGANVLTF.

CDR3 sequence (DNA): TGCGCCAGCAGCTTCACTGGACAGTACCAAGAGACCCAGTACTTC. Translated: CASSFTGQYQETQYF. The J gene is TRBJ2-5, the V gene TRBV5-1; D might be TRBD1 (6 bases). The CDR3 is 15 amino acids. From germline, CDR1 is SGHRS and CDR2 YFSETQ. V gave up 2 bases and J gave up 0 bases, with 11 bases separating them.

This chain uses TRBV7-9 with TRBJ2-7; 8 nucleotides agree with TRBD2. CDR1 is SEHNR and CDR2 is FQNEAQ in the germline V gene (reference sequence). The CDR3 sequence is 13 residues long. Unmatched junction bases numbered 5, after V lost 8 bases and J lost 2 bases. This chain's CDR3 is CASGPGGTYEQYF. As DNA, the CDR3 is TGTGCCAGCGGGCCGGGAGGGACCTACGAGCAGTACTTC.

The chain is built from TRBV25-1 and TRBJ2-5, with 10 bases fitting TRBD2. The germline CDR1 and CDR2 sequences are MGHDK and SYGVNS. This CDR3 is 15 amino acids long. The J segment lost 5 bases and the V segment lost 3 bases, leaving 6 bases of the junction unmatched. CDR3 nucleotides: TGTGCCAGCAGTGACCCGGGACTAGCGACGGAGACCCAGTACTTC. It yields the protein CASSDPGLATETQYF.

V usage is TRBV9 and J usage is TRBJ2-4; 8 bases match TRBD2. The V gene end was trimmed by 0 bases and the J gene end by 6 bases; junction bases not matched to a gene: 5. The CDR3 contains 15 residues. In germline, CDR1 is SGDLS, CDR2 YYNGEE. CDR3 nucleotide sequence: TGTGCCAGCAGCGTAGGAGCGGGAGAATTAAACATTCAGTACTTC. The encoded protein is CASSVGAGELNIQYF.

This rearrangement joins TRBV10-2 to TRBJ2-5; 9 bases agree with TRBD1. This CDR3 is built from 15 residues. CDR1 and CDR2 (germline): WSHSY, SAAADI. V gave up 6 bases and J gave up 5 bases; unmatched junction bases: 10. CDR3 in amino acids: CASRHPGTGRETQYF. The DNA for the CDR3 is TGCGCCAGCAGACATCCCGGGACAGGGAGGGAGACCCAGTACTTC.

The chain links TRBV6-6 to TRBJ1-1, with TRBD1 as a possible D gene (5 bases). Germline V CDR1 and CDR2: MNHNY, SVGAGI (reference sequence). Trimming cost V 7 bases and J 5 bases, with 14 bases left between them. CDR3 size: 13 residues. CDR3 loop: CASTDSGLTEAFF. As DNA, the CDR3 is TGTGCCAGCACCGACTCAGGGTTAACTGAAGCTTTCTTT.

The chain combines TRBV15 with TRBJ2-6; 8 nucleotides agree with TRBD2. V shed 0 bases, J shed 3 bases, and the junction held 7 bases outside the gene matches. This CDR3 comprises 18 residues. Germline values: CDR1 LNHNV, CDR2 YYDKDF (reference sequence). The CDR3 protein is CATSRDKGLGRGANVLTF. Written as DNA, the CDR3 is TGTGCCACCAGCAGAGATAAGGGACTAGGACGTGGGGCCAACGTCCTGACTTTC.

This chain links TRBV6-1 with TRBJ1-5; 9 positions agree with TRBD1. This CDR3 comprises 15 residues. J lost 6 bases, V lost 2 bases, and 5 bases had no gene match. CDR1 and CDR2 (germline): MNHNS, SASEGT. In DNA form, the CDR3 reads TGTGCCAGCAGTGAAAACAGGGGGCAGAGTCAGCCCCAGCATTTT. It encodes CASSENRGQSQPQHF.

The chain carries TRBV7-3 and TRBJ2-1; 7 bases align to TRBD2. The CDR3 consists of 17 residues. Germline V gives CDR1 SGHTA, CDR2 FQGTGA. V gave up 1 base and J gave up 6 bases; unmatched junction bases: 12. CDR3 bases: TGTGCCAGCAGCTTAAATCCCCCCGGGGAGGGATTCAATGAGCAGTTCTTC. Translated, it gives CASSLNPPGEGFNEQFF.

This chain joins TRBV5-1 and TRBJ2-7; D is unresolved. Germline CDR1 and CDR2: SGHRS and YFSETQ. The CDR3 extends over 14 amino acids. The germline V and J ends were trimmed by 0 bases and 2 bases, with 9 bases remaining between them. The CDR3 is CASSLDWRTYEQYF. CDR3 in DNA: TGCGCCAGCAGCTTGGATTGGAGAACCTACGAGCAGTACTTC. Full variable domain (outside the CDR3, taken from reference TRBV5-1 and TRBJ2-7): KAGVTQTPRYLIKTRGQQVTLSCSPISGHRSVSWYQQTPGQGLQFLFEYFSETQRNKGNFPGRFSGRQFSNSRSEMNVSTLELGDSALYLCASSLDWRTYEQYFGPGTRLTVT.

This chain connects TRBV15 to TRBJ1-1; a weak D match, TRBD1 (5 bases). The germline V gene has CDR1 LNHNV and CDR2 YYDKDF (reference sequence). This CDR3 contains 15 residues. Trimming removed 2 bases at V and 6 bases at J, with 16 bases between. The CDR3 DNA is TGTGCCACCAGCAGACTCACCGGGGGGATATCTGAAGCTTTCTTT. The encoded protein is CATSRLTGGISEAFF.

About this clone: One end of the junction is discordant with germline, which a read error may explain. The CDR3 DNA reads TGTGCCCGGAGGGGGGCCCTTGGGACCCAGTACTTC. As protein: CARRGALGTQYF. This chain uses TRBV30 with TRBJ2-5, with D possibly called TRBD1 or TRBD2 (6 bases each). The germline V gene encodes CDR1 GTSNPN and CDR2 SVGIG (reference sequence). CDR3 size: 12 residues. The entire variable domain, with the rest obtained from reference TRBV30 and TRBJ2-5, is as follows: SQTIHQWPATLVQPVGSPLSLECTVEGTSNPNLYWYRQAAGRGLQLLFYSVGIGQISSEVPQNLSASRPQDRQFILSSKKLLLSDSGFYLCARRGALGTQYFGPGTRLLVL.

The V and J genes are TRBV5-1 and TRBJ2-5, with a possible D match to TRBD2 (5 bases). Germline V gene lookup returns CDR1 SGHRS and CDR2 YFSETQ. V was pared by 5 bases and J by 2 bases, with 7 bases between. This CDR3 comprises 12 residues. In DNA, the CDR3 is TGCGCCAGCAGGAGACTACAAGAGACCCAGTACTTC. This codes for CASRRLQETQYF.

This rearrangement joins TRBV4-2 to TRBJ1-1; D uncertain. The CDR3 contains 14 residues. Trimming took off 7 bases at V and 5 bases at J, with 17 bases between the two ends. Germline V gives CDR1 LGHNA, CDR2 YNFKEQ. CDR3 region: CASTLVDGVTEAFF. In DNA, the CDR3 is TGTGCCAGCACTTTAGTGGACGGGGTGACTGAAGCTTTCTTT.

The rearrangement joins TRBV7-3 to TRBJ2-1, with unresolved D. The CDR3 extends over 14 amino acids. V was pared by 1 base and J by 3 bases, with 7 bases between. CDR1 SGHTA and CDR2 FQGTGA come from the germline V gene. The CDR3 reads CASSLNSYYNEQFF. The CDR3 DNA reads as TGTGCCAGCAGCTTAAATAGTTACTACAATGAGCAGTTCTTC.